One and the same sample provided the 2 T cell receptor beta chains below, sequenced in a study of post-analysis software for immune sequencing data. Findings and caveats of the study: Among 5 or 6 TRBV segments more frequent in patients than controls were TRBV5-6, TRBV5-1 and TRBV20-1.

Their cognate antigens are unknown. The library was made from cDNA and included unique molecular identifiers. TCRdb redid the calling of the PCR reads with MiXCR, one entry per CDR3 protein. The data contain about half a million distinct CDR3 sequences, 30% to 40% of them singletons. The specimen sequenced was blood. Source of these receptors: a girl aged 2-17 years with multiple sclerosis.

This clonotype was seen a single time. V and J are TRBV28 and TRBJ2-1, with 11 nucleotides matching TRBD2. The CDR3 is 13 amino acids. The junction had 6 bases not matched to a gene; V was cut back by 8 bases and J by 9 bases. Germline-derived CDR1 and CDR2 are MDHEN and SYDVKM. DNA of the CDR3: TGTGCCAGCCTAGCGGGGGGATTTCCTGAGCAGTTCTTC. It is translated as CASLAGGFPEQFF. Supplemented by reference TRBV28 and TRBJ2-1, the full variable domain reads DVKVTQSSRYLVKRTGEKVFLECVQDMDHENMFWYRQDPGLGLRLIYFSYDVKMKEKGDIPEGYSVSREKKERFSLILESASTNQTSMYLCASLAGGFPEQFFGPGTRLTVL.

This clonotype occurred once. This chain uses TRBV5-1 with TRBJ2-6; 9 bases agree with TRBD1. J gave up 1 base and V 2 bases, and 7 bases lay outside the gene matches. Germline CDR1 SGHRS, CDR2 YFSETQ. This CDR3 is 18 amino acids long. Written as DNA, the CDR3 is TGCGCCAGCAGCTTAACAGGGGGCCTCGAGTCTGGGGCCAACGTCCTGACTTTC. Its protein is CASSLTGGLESGANVLTF. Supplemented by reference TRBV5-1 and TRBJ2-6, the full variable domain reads KAGVTQTPRYLIKTRGQQVTLSCSPISGHRSVSWYQQTPGQGLQFLFEYFSETQRNKGNFPGRFSGRQFSNSRSEMNVSTLELGDSALYLCASSLTGGLESGANVLTFGAGSRLTVL.